These 4 T cell receptor beta chains came from one sample sequenced in a study of shared clonotypes between healthy human individuals. Clones were sequenced by immunoSEQ multiplex PCR, and TCRdb holds only the in-frame ones, with some missing. Of 2 million to 2.5 million clones listed, approximately 94% are singletons. Sequencing was carried out using naive CD4+ T cells from PBMCs. The subset is: CD45RA+ positively selected. Receptors were obtained from a man aged 18 to 29 in good health. Some clones in this sample may be carry-over from other donors' samples.

The chain has TRBV7-2 and TRBJ1-2; D is unresolved. Trimming took 9 bases from V and 2 from J, leaving 16 bases between them. The CDR3 has 14 amino acids. Germline lookup yields CDR1 SGHTA and CDR2 FQGNSA. DNA for the CDR3: TGTGCCAGTAAGAGGACCGACGAGAACTATGGCTACACCTTC. Amino acids: CASKRTDENYGYTF.

The chain joins TRBV30 to TRBJ1-4; 7 bases are shared with TRBD1. The CDR3 is 15 residues long. Per the germline V gene, CDR1 is GTSNPN and CDR2 is SVGIG (reference sequence). The J segment lost 7 bases and the V segment lost 3 bases, leaving 11 bases of the junction unmatched. The DNA for the CDR3 is TGTGCCTGGAGGACAACAGGGGCGCGTGGTGAAAAACTGTTTTTT. It yields the protein CAWRTTGARGEKLFF.

Turning to this clone: At the DNA level, this CDR3 is encoded by other sequences in the same sample as well. The V call is TRBV5-1, the J call TRBJ2-5; D is possibly TRBD2 (7 bases). Trimming left V 4 bases short and J 5 bases short, with 15 bases between. The CDR3 is 14 residues long. Germline V gene lookup returns CDR1 SGHRS and CDR2 YFSETQ. The CDR3 DNA reads TGCGCCAGCAGCCTCGGGGGGCTAGGGGAGACCCAGTACTTC. Its translation: CASSLGGLGETQYF. Full variable domain (rest looked up from reference TRBV5-1 and TRBJ2-5): KAGVTQTPRYLIKTRGQQVTLSCSPISGHRSVSWYQQTPGQGLQFLFEYFSETQRNKGNFPGRFSGRQFSNSRSEMNVSTLELGDSALYLCASSLGGLGETQYFGPGTRLLVL.

This clone has a single count. The rearrangement joins TRBV19 to TRBJ2-7, with TRBD2 as a possible D gene (5 bases). The CDR3 sequence is 14 residues long. Germline V gene data show CDR1 as LNHDA and CDR2 as SQIVND (reference sequence). Trimming shortened V by 5 bases and J by 3 bases, and 14 bases separated the two germline ends. The DNA of the CDR3 is TGTGCCAGTAGTCCGCGGGCCCCCCTCTACGAGCAGTACTTC. Translating gives CASSPRAPLYEQYF.